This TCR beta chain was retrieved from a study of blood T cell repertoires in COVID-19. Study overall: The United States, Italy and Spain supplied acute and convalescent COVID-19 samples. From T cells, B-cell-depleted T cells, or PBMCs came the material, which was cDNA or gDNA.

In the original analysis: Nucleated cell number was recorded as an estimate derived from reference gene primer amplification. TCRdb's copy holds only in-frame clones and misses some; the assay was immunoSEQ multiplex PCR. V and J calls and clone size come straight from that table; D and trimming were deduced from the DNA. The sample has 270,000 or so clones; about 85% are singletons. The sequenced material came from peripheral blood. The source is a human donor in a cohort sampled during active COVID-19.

The CDR3 coding sequence is TGTGCCAGCAAACCTCGGACTAGCGGGAGGAACGAGCAGTACTTC. It codes for CASKPRTSGRNEQYF. V usage is TRBV2 and J usage is TRBJ2-7, with 14 bases lining up with TRBD2. This CDR3 is built from 15 residues. Unmatched junction bases numbered 7, after V lost 7 bases and J lost 5 bases. Germline loops: CDR1 SNHLY, CDR2 FYNNEI.